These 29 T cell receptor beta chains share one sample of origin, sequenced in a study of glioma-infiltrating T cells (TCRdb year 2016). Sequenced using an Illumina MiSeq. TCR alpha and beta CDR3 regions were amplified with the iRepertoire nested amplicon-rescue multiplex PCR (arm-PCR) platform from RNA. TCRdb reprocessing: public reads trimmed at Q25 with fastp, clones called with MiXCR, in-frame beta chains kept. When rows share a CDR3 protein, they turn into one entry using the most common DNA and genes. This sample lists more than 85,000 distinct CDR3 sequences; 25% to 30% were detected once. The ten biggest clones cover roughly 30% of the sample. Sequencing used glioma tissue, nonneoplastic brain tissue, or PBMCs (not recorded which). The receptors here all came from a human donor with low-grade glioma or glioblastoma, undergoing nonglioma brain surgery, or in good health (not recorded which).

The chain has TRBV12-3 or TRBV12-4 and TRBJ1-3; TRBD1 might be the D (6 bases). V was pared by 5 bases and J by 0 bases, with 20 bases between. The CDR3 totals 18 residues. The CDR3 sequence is CASSARGGQATSGNTIYF. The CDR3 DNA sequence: TGTGCCAGCAGTGCACGCGGGGGGCAGGCTACCTCTGGAAACACCATATATTTT.

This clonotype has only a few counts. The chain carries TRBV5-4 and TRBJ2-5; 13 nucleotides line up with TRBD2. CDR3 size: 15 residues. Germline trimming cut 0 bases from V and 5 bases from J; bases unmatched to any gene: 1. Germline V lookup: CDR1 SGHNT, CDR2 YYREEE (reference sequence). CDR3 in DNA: TGTGCCAGCAGCTTGGAACTAGCGGGAGGGGAGACCCAGTACTTC. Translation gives CASSLELAGGETQYF.

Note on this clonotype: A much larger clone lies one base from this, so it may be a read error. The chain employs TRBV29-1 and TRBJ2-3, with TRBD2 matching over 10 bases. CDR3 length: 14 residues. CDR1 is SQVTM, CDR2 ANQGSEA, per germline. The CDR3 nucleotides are TGCAGAACCTACTCTAGCGGGAGAACAGATACGCAGTATTTT. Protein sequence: CRTYSSGRTDTQYF.

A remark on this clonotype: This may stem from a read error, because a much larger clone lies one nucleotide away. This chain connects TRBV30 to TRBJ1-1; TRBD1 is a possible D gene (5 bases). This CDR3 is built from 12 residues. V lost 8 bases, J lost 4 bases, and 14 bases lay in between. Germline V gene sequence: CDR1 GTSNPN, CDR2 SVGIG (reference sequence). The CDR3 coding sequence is TGTGCCCTTCTAGGGGATGGCACTGAAGCTTTCTTT. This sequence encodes CALLGDGTEAFF.

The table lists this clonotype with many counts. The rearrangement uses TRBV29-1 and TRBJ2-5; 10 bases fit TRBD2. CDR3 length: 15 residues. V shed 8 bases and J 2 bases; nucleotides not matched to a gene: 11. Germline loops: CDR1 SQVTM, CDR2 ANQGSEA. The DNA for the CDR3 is TGCAGCCACTTCCCAGCGGGAGGGCTACAAGAGACCCAGTACTTC. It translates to CSHFPAGGLQETQYF.

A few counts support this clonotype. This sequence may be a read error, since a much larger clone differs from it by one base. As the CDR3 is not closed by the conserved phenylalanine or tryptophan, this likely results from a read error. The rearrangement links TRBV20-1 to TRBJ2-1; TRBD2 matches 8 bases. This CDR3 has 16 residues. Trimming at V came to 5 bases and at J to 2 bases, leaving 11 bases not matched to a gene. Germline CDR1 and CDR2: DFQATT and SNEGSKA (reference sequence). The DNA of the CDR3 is TGCAGTGCTGGGCTCGCGGGGGGAACAACCTACAATGAGCAGTTCCTC. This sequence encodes CSAGLAGGTTYNEQFL.

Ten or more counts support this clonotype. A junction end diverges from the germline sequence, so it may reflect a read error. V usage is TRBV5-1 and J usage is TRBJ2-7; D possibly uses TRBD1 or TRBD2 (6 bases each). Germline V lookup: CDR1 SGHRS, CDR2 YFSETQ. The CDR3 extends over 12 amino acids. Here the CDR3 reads CASSLETGARSF. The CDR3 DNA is TGCGCCAGCAGCTTGGAAACGGGGGCGCGTAGTTTC.

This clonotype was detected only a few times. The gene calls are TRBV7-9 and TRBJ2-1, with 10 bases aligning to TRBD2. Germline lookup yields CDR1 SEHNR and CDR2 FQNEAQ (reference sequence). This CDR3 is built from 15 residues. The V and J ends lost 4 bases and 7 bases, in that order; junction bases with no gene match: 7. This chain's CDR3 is CASSSLAGAVNEQFF. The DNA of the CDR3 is TGTGCCAGCAGCTCCCTAGCGGGAGCAGTGAATGAGCAGTTCTTC.

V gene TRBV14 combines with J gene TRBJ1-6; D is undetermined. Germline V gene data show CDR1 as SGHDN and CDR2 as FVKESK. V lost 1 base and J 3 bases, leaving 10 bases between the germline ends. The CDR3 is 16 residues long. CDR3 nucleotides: TGTGCCAGCAGCCAAGCGGCAGGATACTATAATTCACCCCTCCACTTT. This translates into CASSQAAGYYNSPLHF.

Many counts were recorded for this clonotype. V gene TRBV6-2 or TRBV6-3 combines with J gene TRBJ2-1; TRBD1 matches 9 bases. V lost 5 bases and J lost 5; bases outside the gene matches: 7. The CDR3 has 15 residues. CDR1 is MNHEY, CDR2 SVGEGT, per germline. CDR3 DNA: TGTGCCAGCAGTCGTCCTGGACAGGGGAACAATGAGCAGTTCTTC. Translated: CASSRPGQGNNEQFF.

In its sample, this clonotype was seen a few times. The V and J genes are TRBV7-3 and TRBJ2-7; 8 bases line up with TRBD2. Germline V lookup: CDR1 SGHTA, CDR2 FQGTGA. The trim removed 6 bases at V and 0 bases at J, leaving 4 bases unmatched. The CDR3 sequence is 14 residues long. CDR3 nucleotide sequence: TGTGCCAGCAGACTTAGCGGGGCCTCCTACGAGCAGTACTTC. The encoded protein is CASRLSGASYEQYF.

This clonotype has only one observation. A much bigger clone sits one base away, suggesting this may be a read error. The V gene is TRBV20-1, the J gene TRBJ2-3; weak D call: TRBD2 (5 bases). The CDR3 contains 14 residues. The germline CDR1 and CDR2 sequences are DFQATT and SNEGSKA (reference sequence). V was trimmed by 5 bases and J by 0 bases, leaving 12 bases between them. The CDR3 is CSAGRRLSTDTQYF. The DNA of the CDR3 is TGCAGTGCTGGCCGGAGGCTTAGCACAGATACGCAGTATTTT.

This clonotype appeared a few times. CDR3 bases: TGCGCCAGCAGCTTGCAAAGGGTCTCCTACGAGCAGTACTTC. Its translation is CASSLQRVSYEQYF. The chain combines TRBV5-1 with TRBJ2-7; D gene ambiguous. Between the trimmed V and J ends, which lost 1 base and 0 bases, there was a span of 8 bases. The CDR3 is 14 residues long. The germline V gene has CDR1 SGHRS and CDR2 YFSETQ.

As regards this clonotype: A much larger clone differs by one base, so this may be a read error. The DNA of the CDR3 is TGTGCCAGCAGCCGGGAGGTCCGCAATCGGCCCCAGCATTTT. It is translated as CASSREVRNRPQHF. The rearrangement uses TRBV6-2 or TRBV6-3 and TRBJ1-5; D remains unclear. Looked up from germline, CDR1 is MNHEY and CDR2 is SVGEGT. The CDR3 runs to 14 residues.

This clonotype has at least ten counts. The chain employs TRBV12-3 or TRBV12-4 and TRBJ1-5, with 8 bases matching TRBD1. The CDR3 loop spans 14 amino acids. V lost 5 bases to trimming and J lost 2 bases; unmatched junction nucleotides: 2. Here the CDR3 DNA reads TGTGCCAGCAGTCCGGGACAGGGCAATCAGCCCCAGCATTTT. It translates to CASSPGQGNQPQHF.

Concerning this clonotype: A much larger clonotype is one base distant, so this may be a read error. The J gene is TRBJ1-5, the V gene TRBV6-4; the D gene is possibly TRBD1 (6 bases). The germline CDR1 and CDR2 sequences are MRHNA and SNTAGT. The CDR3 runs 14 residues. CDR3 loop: CDSSPEGGNQPQHF. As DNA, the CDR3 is TGTGACAGCAGTCCCGAGGGGGGCAATCAGCCCCAGCATTTT.

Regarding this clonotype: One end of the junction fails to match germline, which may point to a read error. CDR3 amino acids: CASSYSIGQGGPELYF. The CDR3, as DNA: TGTGCCAGCAGTTACTCGATAGGTCAGGGGGGGCCCGAGCTGTACTTC. The V gene is TRBV6-2 or TRBV6-3, the J gene TRBJ2-7; either TRBD1 or TRBD2 may fit D (7 bases each). Germline loops: CDR1 MNHEY, CDR2 SVGEGT. The CDR3 spans 16 residues.

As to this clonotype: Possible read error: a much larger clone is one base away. In nucleotides, the CDR3 is TGCGCCAGCAGAATAGCGGGAGAAGCCTACAATGAGCAGTTCTTC. Protein: CASRIAGEAYNEQFF. V gene TRBV4-1 combines with J gene TRBJ2-1; 9 positions agree with TRBD2. This CDR3 has 15 amino acids. Germline V gives CDR1 MGHRA, CDR2 YSYEKL. With 6 bases clipped from V and 2 bases from J, the junction kept 5 bases outside the gene matches.

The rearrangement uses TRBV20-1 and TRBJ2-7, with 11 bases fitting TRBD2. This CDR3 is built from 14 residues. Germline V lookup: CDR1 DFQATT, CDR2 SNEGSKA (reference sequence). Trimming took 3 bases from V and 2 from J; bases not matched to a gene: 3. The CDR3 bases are TGCAGTGCTAGGGTACTAGCGGGAGCCTACGAGCAGTACTTC. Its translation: CSARVLAGAYEQYF.

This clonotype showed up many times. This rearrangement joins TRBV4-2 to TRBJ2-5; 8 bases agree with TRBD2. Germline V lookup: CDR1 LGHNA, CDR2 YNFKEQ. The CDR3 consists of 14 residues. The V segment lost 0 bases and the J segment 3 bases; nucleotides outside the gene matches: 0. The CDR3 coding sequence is TGTGCCAGCAGCCAAGAACTAGCGGAAGAGACCCAGTACTTC. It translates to CASSQELAEETQYF.

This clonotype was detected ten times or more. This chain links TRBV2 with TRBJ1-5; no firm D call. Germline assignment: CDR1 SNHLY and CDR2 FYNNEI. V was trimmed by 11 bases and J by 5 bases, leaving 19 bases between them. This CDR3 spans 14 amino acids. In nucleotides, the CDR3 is TGTGCCTCCTCTCTGGTCCCCTTCCATCAGCCCCAGCATTTT. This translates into CASSLVPFHQPQHF. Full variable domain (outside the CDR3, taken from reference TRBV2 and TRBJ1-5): EPEVTQTPSHQVTQMGQEVILRCVPISNHLYFYWYRQILGQKVEFLVSFYNNEISEKSEIFDDQFSVERPDGSNFTLKIRSTKLEDSAMYFCASSLVPFHQPQHFGDGTRLSIL.

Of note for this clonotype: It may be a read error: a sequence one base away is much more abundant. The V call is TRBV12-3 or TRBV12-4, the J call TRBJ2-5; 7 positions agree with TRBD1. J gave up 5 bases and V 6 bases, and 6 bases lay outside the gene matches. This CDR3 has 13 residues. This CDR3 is CASRKTGTETQYF. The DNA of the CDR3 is TGTGCCAGCAGAAAGACAGGGACGGAGACCCAGTACTTC.

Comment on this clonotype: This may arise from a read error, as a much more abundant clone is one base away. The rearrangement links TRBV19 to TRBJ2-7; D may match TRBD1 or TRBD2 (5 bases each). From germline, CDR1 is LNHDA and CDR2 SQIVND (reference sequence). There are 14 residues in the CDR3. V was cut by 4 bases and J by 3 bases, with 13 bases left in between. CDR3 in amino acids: CASSTPGLFYEQYF. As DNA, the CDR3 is TGTGCCAGTAGTACCCCGGGGCTTTTCTACGAGCAGTACTTC.

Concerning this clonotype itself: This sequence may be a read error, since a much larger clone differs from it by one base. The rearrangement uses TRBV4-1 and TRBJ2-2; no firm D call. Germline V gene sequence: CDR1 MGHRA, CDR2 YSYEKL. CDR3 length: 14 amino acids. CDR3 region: CVSSQRQNTGELFF. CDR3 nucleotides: TGCGTCAGCAGCCAGCGACAGAACACCGGGGAGCTGTTTTTT.

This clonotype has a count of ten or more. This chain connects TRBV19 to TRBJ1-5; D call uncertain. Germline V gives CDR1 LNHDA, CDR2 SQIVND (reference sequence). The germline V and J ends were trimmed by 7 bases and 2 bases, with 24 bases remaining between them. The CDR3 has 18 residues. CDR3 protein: CASNRLEAPPGRNQPQHF. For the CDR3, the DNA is TGTGCCAGTAATCGGCTCGAAGCACCCCCCGGACGCAATCAGCCCCAGCATTTT.

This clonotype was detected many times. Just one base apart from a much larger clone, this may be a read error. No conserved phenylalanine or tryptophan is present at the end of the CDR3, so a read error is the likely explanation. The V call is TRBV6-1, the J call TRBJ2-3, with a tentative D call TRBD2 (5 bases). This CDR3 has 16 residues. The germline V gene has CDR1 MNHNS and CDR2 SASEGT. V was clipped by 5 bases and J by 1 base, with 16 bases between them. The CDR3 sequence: CASSPPTGKGTDTQYL. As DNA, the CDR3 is TGTGCCAGCAGTCCCCCCACGGGAAAGGGCACAGATACGCAGTATCTT.

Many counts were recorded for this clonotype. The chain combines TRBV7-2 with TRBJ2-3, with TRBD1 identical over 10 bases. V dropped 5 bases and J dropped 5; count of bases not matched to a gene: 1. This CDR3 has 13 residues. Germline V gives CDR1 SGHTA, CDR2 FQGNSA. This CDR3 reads CASSGDRGDTQYF. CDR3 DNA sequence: TGTGCCAGCAGCGGGGACAGGGGAGATACGCAGTATTTT.

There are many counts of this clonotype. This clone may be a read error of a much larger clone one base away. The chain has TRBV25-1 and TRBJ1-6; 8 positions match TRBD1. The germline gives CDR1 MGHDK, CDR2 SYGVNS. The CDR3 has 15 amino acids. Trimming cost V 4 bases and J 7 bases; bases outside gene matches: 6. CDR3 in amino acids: CASSVMAGGNSPLHF. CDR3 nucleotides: TGTGCCAGCAGTGTCATGGCAGGGGGCAATTCACCCCTCCACTTT. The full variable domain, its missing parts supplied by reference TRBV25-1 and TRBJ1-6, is EADIYQTPRYLVIGTGKKITLECSQTMGHDKMYWYQQDPGMELHLIHYSYGVNSTEKGDLSSESTVSRIRTEHFPLTLESARPSHTSQYLCASSVMAGGNSPLHFGNGTRLTVT.

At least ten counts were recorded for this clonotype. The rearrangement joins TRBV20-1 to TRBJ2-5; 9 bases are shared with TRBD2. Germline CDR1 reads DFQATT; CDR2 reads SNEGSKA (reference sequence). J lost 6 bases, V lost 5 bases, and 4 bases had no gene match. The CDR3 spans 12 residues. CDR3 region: CSAEGLAQTQYF. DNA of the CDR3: TGCAGTGCTGAAGGACTAGCGCAGACCCAGTACTTC.